The T cell receptor (beta chain) under discussion was sequenced for a study of patients and donors after allogeneic stem cell transplantation. This clonotype appeared a few times. V shed 6 bases, J shed 8 bases, and the junction held 4 bases outside the gene matches. The CDR3 has 11 residues. The germline gives CDR1 SQVTM, CDR2 ANQGSEA. Each CDR3 protein gets one entry after TCRdb re-called the RT-PCR reads with MiXCR. The profile shows around 150,000 distinct CDR3 sequences, about 29% of them singletons. This TCR derives from a human donor who was either an allogeneic HSCT recipient or a stem cell or donor lymphocyte infusion donor (not recorded which). It is not recorded whose cells these are; they may come from a transplant donor. The V gene is TRBV29-1, the J gene TRBJ1-2; TRBD1 matches at 9 bases. Sequencing was performed on blood, either unsorted or a sorted T cell fraction (not recorded which). CDR3 bases: TGCAGCGTGGGACAGGGAGGCGGCTACACCTTC. This encodes CSVGQGGGYTF.